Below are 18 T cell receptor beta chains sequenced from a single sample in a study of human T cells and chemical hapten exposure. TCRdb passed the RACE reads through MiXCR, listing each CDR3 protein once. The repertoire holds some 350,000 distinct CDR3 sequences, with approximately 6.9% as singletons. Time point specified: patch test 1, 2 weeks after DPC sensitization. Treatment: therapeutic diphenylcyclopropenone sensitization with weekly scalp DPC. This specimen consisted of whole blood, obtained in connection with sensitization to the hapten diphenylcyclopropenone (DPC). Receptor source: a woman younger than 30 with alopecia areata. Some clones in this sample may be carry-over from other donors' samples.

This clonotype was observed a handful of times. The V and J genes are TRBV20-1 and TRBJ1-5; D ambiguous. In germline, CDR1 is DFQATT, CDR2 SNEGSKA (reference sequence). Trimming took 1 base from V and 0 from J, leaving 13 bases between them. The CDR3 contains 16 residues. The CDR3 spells CSARGDFRISNQPQHF. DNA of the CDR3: TGCAGTGCTAGAGGTGACTTCCGAATTAGCAATCAGCCCCAGCATTTT.

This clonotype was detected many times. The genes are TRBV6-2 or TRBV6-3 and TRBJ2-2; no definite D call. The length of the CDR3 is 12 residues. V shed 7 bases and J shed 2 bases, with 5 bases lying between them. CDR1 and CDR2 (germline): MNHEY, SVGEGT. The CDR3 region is CASTLNTGELFF. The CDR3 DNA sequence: TGTGCCAGCACCCTCAACACCGGGGAGCTGTTTTTT.

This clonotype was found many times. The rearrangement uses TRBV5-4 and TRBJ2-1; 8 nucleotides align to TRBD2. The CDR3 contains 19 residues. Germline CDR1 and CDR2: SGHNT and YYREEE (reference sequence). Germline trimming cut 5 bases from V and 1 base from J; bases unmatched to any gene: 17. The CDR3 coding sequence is TGTGCCAGCAGTATAGAGGTTAATAGCGGGGCGCCGTCCTACAATGAGCAGTTCTTC. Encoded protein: CASSIEVNSGAPSYNEQFF.

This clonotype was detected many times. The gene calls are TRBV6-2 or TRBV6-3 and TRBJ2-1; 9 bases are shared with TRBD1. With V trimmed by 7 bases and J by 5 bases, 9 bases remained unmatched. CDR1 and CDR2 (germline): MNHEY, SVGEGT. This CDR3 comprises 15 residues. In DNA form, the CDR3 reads TGTGCCAGCAATTCTTACCGGGACAGGGACAATGAGCAGTTCTTC. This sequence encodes CASNSYRDRDNEQFF.

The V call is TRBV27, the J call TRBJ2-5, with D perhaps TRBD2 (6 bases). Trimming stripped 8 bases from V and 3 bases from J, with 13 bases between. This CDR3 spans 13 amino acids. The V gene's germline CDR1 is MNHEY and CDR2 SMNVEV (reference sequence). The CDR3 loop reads CASGELAEETQYF. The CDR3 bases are TGTGCCAGCGGGGAACTAGCTGAAGAGACCCAGTACTTC.

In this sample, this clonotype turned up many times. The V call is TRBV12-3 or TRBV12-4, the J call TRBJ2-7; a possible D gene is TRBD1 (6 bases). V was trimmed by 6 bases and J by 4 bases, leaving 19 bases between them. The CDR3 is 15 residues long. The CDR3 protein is CASSPIRGKEYEQYF. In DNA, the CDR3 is TGTGCCAGCAGCCCGATCAGGGGAAAAGAATACGAGCAGTACTTC.

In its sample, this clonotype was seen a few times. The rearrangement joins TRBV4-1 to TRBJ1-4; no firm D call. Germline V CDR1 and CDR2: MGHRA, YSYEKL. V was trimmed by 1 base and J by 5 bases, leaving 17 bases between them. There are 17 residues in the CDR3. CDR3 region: CASSQGGRAARNEKLFF. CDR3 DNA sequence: TGCGCCAGCAGCCAAGGGGGTAGGGCAGCCCGAAATGAAAAACTGTTTTTT.

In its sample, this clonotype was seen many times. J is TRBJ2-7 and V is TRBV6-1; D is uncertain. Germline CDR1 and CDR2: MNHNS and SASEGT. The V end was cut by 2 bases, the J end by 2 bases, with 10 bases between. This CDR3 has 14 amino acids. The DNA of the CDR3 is TGTGCCAGCAGTGAATTCGACGGGCCCTACGAGCAGTACTTC. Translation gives CASSEFDGPYEQYF.

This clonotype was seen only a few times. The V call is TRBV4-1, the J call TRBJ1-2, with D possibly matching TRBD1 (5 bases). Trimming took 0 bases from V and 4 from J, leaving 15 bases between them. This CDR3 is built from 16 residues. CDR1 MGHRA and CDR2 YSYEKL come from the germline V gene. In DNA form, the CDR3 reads TGCGCCAGCAGCCAAGAAGAGGGGATATGGACCTATGGCTACACCTTC. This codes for CASSQEEGIWTYGYTF.

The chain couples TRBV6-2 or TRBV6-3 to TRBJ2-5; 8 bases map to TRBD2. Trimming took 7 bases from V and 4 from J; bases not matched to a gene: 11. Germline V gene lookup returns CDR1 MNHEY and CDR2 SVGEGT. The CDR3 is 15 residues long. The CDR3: CASNTLWAGGETQYF. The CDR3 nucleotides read TGTGCCAGCAACACCTTATGGGCGGGGGGAGAGACCCAGTACTTC.

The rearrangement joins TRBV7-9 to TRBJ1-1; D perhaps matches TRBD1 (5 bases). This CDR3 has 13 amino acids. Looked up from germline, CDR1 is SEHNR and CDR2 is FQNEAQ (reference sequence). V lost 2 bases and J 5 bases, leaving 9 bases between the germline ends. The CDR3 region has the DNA TGTGCCAGCAGCTTAATACAGGAAACTGAAGCTTTCTTT. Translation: CASSLIQETEAFF.

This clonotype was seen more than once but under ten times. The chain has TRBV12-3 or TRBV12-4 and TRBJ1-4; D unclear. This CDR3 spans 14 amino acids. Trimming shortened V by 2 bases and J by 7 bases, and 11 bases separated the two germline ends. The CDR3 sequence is CASSLIGQSEKLFF. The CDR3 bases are TGTGCCAGCAGTTTAATCGGGCAGAGTGAAAAACTGTTTTTT.

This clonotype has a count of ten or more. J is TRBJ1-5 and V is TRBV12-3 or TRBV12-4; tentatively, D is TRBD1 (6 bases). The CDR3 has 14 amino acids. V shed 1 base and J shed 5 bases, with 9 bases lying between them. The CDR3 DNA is TGTGCCAGCAGTTTAGAAGGGGGTTATCAGCCCCAGCATTTT. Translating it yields CASSLEGGYQPQHF.

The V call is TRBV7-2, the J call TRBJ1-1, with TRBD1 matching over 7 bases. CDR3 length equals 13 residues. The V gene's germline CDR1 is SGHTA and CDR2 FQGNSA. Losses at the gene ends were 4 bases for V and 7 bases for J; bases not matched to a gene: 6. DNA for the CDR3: TGTGCCAGCAGCTCGGACAGGATGGGTGAAGCTTTCTTT. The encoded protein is CASSSDRMGEAFF.

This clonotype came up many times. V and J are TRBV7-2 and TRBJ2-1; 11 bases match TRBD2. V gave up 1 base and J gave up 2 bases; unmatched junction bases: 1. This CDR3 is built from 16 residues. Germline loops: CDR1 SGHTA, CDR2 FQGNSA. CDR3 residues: CASSLGLAGPYNEQFF. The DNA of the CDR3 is TGTGCCAGCAGCTTAGGACTAGCGGGGCCCTACAATGAGCAGTTCTTC.

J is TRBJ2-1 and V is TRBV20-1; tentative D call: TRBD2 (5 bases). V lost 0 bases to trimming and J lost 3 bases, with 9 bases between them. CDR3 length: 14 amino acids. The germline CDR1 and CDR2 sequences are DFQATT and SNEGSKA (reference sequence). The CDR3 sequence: CSARDPRGYNEQFF. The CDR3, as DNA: TGCAGTGCTAGAGACCCTCGGGGCTACAATGAGCAGTTCTTC.

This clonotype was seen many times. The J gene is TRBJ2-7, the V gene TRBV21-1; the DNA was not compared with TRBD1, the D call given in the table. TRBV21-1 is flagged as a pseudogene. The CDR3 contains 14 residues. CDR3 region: CASSPSGPHREQYF. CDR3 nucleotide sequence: TGTGCCAGCAGCCCTAGTGGTCCCCACCGGGAGCAGTACTTC.

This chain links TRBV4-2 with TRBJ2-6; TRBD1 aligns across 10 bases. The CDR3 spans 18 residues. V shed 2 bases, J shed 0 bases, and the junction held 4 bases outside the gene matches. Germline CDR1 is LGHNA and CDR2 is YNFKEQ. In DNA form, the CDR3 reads TGTGCCAGCAGCCAAAGGACAGGGGGGGGCTCTGGGGCCAACGTCCTGACTTTC. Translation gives CASSQRTGGGSGANVLTF.